This TCR beta chain was recovered during a study of Ad26.COV2.S vaccination and SARS-CoV-2 variants. The V and J ends lost 0 bases and 3 bases, in that order; junction bases with no gene match: 4. CDR1 is SGHTA and CDR2 is FQGNSA in the germline V gene. The CDR3 has 15 amino acids. Comment on this clone: Antigen specificity is unknown.

General observations from the study: The study found similar non-spike TCR breadth in vaccine and placebo recipients.

The protocol was immunoSEQ multiplex PCR, while the TCRdb copy is restricted to in-frame clones and leaves out a portion. The top ten clones hold approximately 5% of a sample with approximately 140,000 clones, just over 85% of them seen once. The chain links TRBV7-2 to TRBJ2-7, with TRBD1 matching 8 bases. Sequenced material: peripheral blood, taken after recovery from COVID-19. The source is a human donor who had recovered from COVID-19. CDR3 residues: CASSLAYTGGYEQYF. The CDR3 DNA sequence: TGTGCCAGCAGCTTAGCTTACACAGGGGGCTACGAGCAGTACTTC. The variable domain in full, completed from reference TRBV7-2 and TRBJ2-7, reads GAGVSQSPSNKVTEKGKDVELRCDPISGHTALYWYRQSLGQGLEFLIYFQGNSAPDKSGLPSDRFSAERTGGSVSTLTIQRTQQEDSAVYLCASSLAYTGGYEQYFGPGTRLTVT.